Following are 19 T cell receptor beta chains from one sample sequenced in a study of regulatory T cells in long-lasting Graves disease. Time point defined: persistent/refractory GD, antithyroid drugs over 5 years with positive TRAb. TCR sequences were obtained from RNA taken from PBMCs. Construction of the TCR beta libraries employed iRepertoire HTBI primers in conjunction with Arm-PCR of CDR3 regions. Each CDR3 protein is one row after TCRdb ran MiXCR on the multiplex PCR reads. The repertoire holds around 450,000 distinct CDR3 sequences, with around a fifth as singletons. Specimen: peripheral blood mononuclear cells (PBMCs), collected when the disease was refractory, from a patient treated with antithyroid drugs. These receptor sequences come from a female donor with Graves disease.

This clonotype was seen many times. The gene calls are TRBV7-9 and TRBJ1-5; D may be TRBD1 (5 bases). The V end was cut by 3 bases, the J end by 9 bases, with 12 bases between. CDR1 is SEHNR and CDR2 is FQNEAQ in the germline V gene (reference sequence). This CDR3 is 13 amino acids long. In DNA form, the CDR3 reads TGTGCCAGCAGCTTCGGCCGGGGGTGGCCCCAGCATTTT. This translates into CASSFGRGWPQHF.

This chain links TRBV6-2 or TRBV6-3 with TRBJ2-3; a possible D gene is TRBD1 (6 bases). This CDR3 has 14 residues. From germline, CDR1 is MNHEY and CDR2 SVGEGT. Deletions cut 4 bases from V and 7 bases from J, with 15 bases between. CDR3 loop: CASSSSGTPNTQYF. The CDR3 DNA is TGTGCCAGCAGTTCTTCCGGGACACCGAATACGCAGTATTTT.

This clonotype was detected many times. This chain uses TRBV12-3 or TRBV12-4 with TRBJ1-1; D is possibly TRBD1 (6 bases). The CDR3 has 15 amino acids. V lost 5 bases and J lost 3, with 16 bases in between. CDR3 loop: CASSPAQGLDTEAFF. The DNA of the CDR3 is TGTGCCAGCAGTCCGGCCCAGGGGCTGGACACTGAAGCTTTCTTT.

This chain links TRBV7-9 with TRBJ1-6, with 8 bases matching TRBD1. Trimming removed 3 bases from V and 5 bases from J; junction bases left unmatched: 3. In germline, CDR1 is SEHNR, CDR2 FQNEAQ (reference sequence). This CDR3 contains 15 residues. Written as DNA, the CDR3 is TGTGCCAGCAGCTTTGGACAGGGAAATAATTCACCCCTCCACTTT. Translated: CASSFGQGNNSPLHF.

The chain links TRBV7-2 to TRBJ1-2, with D tentatively TRBD1 (6 bases). There are 14 residues in the CDR3. Germline V gives CDR1 SGHTA, CDR2 FQGNSA. The ends were cut back, 1 base at V and 7 bases at J, with 13 bases in the middle. The CDR3 DNA follows: TGTGCCAGCAGCTTAGTACCCAGGGGACGTGGCTACACCTTC. Its protein product is CASSLVPRGRGYTF.

The V call is TRBV3-1, the J call TRBJ1-1; 8 positions agree with TRBD1. Unmatched junction bases numbered 6, after V lost 3 bases and J lost 6 bases. The CDR3 is made up of 14 amino acids. CDR1 and CDR2 from the germline V gene are LGHDT and YNNKEL (reference sequence). In DNA, the CDR3 is TGTGCCAGCAGCCAGGGAGGACAGGGAGCTGAAGCTTTCTTT. Encoded protein: CASSQGGQGAEAFF.

V gene TRBV24-1 combines with J gene TRBJ2-2; D uncertain. Germline V gene data show CDR1 as KGHDR and CDR2 as SFDVKD. There are 14 residues in the CDR3. Trimming stripped 6 bases from V and 0 bases from J, with 7 bases between. CDR3 sequence (DNA): TGTGCCACCAGTAACTACGCGAACACCGGGGAGCTGTTTTTT. Its translation: CATSNYANTGELFF.

This clonotype was observed at least ten times. The V gene is TRBV15, the J gene TRBJ1-5; 9 bases fit TRBD1. The CDR3 has 15 residues. CDR1 and CDR2 (germline): LNHNV, YYDKDF (reference sequence). The ends lost 3 bases at V and 4 bases at J; junction bases unmatched: 4. The CDR3 loop reads CATSRGDRVNQPQHF. CDR3 nucleotides: TGTGCCACCAGCAGGGGGGACAGGGTGAATCAGCCCCAGCATTTT. The whole variable domain, remainder taken from reference TRBV15 and TRBJ1-5, is DAMVIQNPRYQVTQFGKPVTLSCSQTLNHNVMYWYQQKSSQAPKLLFHYYDKDFNNEADTPDNFQSRRPNTSFCFLDIRSPGLGDTAMYLCATSRGDRVNQPQHFGDGTRLSIL.

The sample holds many counts of this clonotype. CDR3 nucleotide sequence: TGTGCCAGCAGAATGCAGGGGTACAATCAGCCCCAGCATTTT. This codes for CASRMQGYNQPQHF. V is TRBV28 and J is TRBJ1-5, with D possibly matching TRBD1 (6 bases). V lost 6 bases and J 3 bases, leaving 12 bases between the germline ends. This CDR3 is 14 amino acids long. The germline V gene has CDR1 MDHEN and CDR2 SYDVKM.

The CDR3 nucleotides read TGTGCCAGCAGCCGGGACCCGTATAGCAATCAGCCCCAGCATTTT. Its translation: CASSRDPYSNQPQHF. The chain uses TRBV7-9 and TRBJ1-5, with D possibly TRBD1 on 5 matching bases. V was shortened by 5 bases and J by 0 bases, with 11 bases between the two germline ends. The CDR3 totals 15 residues. The germline gives CDR1 SEHNR, CDR2 FQNEAQ (reference sequence).

As for this clonotype: This clone may be a read error of a much larger clone one base away. V gene TRBV12-3 or TRBV12-4 combines with J gene TRBJ1-1, with D possibly TRBD1 on 5 matching bases. The CDR3 runs 14 residues. Trimming removed 2 bases at V and 6 bases at J, with 13 bases between. This chain's CDR3 is CASSLLGRGAEAFF. Here the CDR3 DNA reads TGTGCCAGCAGTTTATTGGGACGGGGGGCTGAAGCTTTCTTT.

This clonotype showed up many times. The chain has TRBV7-2 and TRBJ1-6; D is perhaps TRBD1 (5 bases). Trimming cost V 6 bases and J 6 bases, with 12 bases left between them. The CDR3 has 14 residues. The germline V gene has CDR1 SGHTA and CDR2 FQGNSA. The CDR3 protein is CASSRGLSNSPLHF. In nucleotides, the CDR3 is TGTGCCAGCAGTCGGGGGTTGAGTAATTCACCCCTCCACTTT.

The rearrangement links TRBV7-3 to TRBJ2-1; 7 positions match TRBD2. V dropped 4 bases and J dropped 0; count of bases not matched to a gene: 6. The length of the CDR3 is 16 residues. In germline, CDR1 is SGHTA, CDR2 FQGTGA. The CDR3 coding sequence is TGTGCCAGCAGCTCTTCCGGGGGGAACTCCTACAATGAGCAGTTCTTC. This encodes CASSSSGGNSYNEQFF.

The gene calls are TRBV20-1 and TRBJ1-6, with 7 bases aligning to TRBD1. The CDR3 runs to 18 residues. V lost 6 bases, J lost 1 base, and 15 bases stayed unmatched. CDR1 DFQATT and CDR2 SNEGSKA come from the germline V gene (reference sequence). The CDR3 loop is CSAPIKWQGGSYNSPLHF. In DNA, the CDR3 is TGCAGTGCCCCAATAAAATGGCAGGGGGGATCCTATAATTCACCCCTCCACTTT.

The chain recombines TRBV6-4 with TRBJ1-1, with a weak D call TRBD1 (5 bases). The CDR3 covers 15 residues. Germline V lookup: CDR1 MRHNA, CDR2 SNTAGT. V was trimmed by 0 bases and J by 4 bases, leaving 12 bases between them. The CDR3: CASSDSAGLITEAFF. For the CDR3, the DNA is TGTGCCAGCAGTGACTCGGCAGGGTTGATCACTGAAGCTTTCTTT.

This clonotype was picked up a small number of times. V usage is TRBV4-2 and J usage is TRBJ2-6, with 9 bases identical to TRBD2. The length of the CDR3 is 18 residues. V was clipped by 4 bases and J by 2 bases; unmatched bases: 9. Germline V CDR1 and CDR2: LGHNA, YNFKEQ. The CDR3 loop is CASSLASGNAPGANVLTF. CDR3 DNA sequence: TGTGCCAGCAGCCTAGCTAGCGGGAATGCCCCTGGGGCCAACGTCCTGACTTTC.

Concerning this clonotype: A junction end diverges from the germline sequence, so it may reflect a read error. This chain joins TRBV20-1 and TRBJ2-2; D might be TRBD2 (5 bases). CDR3 length: 13 residues. CDR1 is DFQATT and CDR2 is SNEGSKA in the germline V gene (reference sequence). In DNA form, the CDR3 reads TGCAGTGCCCATGACGGGAACACCGGGGAGCCGTTTTTT. It specifies CSAHDGNTGEPFF.

The table lists this clonotype with many counts. CDR3 DNA: TGTGCCAGCAGAAAACCAGGAGGGTATGAAGCTTTCTTT. Translated, it gives CASRKPGGYEAFF. This rearrangement joins TRBV6-1 to TRBJ1-1; D not resolved. V gave up 6 bases and J gave up 7 bases, with 15 bases separating them. The CDR3 runs 13 residues. Germline values: CDR1 MNHNS, CDR2 SASEGT.

The gene calls are TRBV7-8 and TRBJ2-2; TRBD2 matches at 9 bases. CDR3 length equals 16 residues. J gave up 3 bases and V 7 bases, and 9 bases lay outside the gene matches. Germline CDR1 is SGHVS and CDR2 is FQNEAQ. The CDR3 bases are TGTGCCAGCACCCATTGGGTAGCGGGAGACACCGGGGAGCTGTTTTTT. Its protein product is CASTHWVAGDTGELFF.